This record looks at one TCR beta chain sequence and its context. Its antigen remains unidentified. This sample is part of a study of beta chain features in type 1 diabetes. Germline values: CDR1 SGHNT, CDR2 YYREEE (reference sequence). This CDR3 spans 18 amino acids. The junction had 6 bases not matched to a gene; V was cut back by 2 bases and J by 0 bases. Overall study results and limits: All four CD4+ subsets from Type 1 diabetes patients carried moderately but significantly shorter TCRB CDR3s. For type 1 diabetes patients, VDJ junctions showed fewer insertions and more deletions. cDNA sequencing could over-represent cells with high TCR expression.

The sequenced template was cDNA made from the entire isolated RNA. Only in-frame clones appear in the TCRdb table, and some are missing; sequencing was by immunoSEQ multiplex PCR. The data hold about 340,000 clones, with approximately 13% observed a single time. CD4+ naive, central memory, regulatory and stem cell-like memory subsets were isolated by sorting on CD45RO/CCR7/CD25/CD127/CD95/CD27. The chain carries TRBV5-4 and TRBJ2-3; 13 bases are shared with TRBD2. The receptor's source is a young woman with type 1 diabetes. Source material: naive CD4+ T cells from blood. The CDR3 spells CASSFKTSGRKSTDTQYF. The CDR3, as DNA: TGTGCCAGCAGCTTTAAGACTAGCGGGAGGAAGAGCACAGATACGCAGTATTTT.